Below, 29 T cell receptor beta chains from the same sample are listed, as sequenced in a study of cytomegalovirus exposure and HLA in healthy donors. The study ran its PCR with 60 Vbeta and 13 Jbeta primers. TCRdb's table, derived via immunoSEQ multiplex PCR, lists solely in-frame clones and lacks some. There are about 220,000 clones in the sample; over 80% occur only once, and 4.5% to 7% lies in the top ten. Sequences were obtained from PBMCs. These receptors all stem from a middle-aged man in good health and CMV-seropositive.

This sequence joins TRBV6-6 and TRBJ2-1; D is possibly TRBD2 (5 bases). Trimming stripped 6 bases from V and 10 bases from J, with 19 bases between. The V gene's germline CDR1 is MNHNY and CDR2 SVGAGI (reference sequence). The length of the CDR3 is 14 residues. The DNA of the CDR3 is TGTGCCAGCAGCCCCTGGACTCAAACGGGGGAGCAGTTCTTC. Its translation: CASSPWTQTGEQFF.

The rearrangement uses TRBV9 and TRBJ2-3; no reliable D call. The CDR3 sequence is 15 residues long. V was trimmed by 1 base and J by 1 base, leaving 10 bases between them. CDR1 is SGDLS and CDR2 is YYNGEE in the germline V gene. This chain's CDR3 is CASSVSPQGTDTQYF. The CDR3 bases are TGTGCCAGCAGCGTATCACCCCAGGGCACAGATACGCAGTATTTT.

This clone came up a few times. The J gene is TRBJ2-3, the V gene TRBV6-1, with 8 bases fitting TRBD2. This CDR3 has 15 amino acids. Germline loops: CDR1 MNHNS, CDR2 SASEGT. J was trimmed by 5 bases and V by 5 bases; bases with no gene match: 9. The CDR3 spells CASSLSGRVVDTQYF. The DNA for the CDR3 is TGTGCCAGCAGTCTTTCCGGGAGGGTAGTAGATACGCAGTATTTT.

In its sample, this clone was seen once. The chain employs TRBV7-2 and TRBJ2-7, with 7 bases matching TRBD1. The trim removed 4 bases at V and 4 bases at J, leaving 10 bases unmatched. The V gene's germline CDR1 is SGHTA and CDR2 FQGNSA. The CDR3 length is 15 residues. CDR3 sequence reads: CASSSKRQGRYEQYF. CDR3 sequence (DNA): TGTGCCAGCAGCTCCAAAAGACAGGGACGGTACGAGCAGTACTTC.

J is TRBJ1-4 and V is TRBV12-5; D perhaps matches TRBD1 (6 bases). V was cut by 6 bases and J by 2 bases, with 16 bases left in between. Germline V gene sequence: CDR1 LGHNT, CDR2 FRNRAP. The CDR3 covers 16 residues. CDR3 sequence (DNA): TGTGCTAGTGGAGACGCTACTGGGGGCACTAATGAAAAACTGTTTTTT. Its translation is CASGDATGGTNEKLFF.

The gene calls are TRBV27 and TRBJ2-1; no clear D gene. This CDR3 is built from 14 residues. V lost 4 bases, J lost 0 bases, and 7 bases lay in between. CDR1 and CDR2 (germline): MNHEY, SMNVEV (reference sequence). CDR3 region: CASSSLGSYNEQFF. The CDR3 DNA is TGTGCCAGCAGTTCCCTCGGCTCCTACAATGAGCAGTTCTTC.

This chain links TRBV6-5 with TRBJ2-5, with a tentative D call TRBD2 (6 bases). In germline, CDR1 is MNHEY, CDR2 SVGAGI. Trimming took off 0 bases at V and 5 bases at J, with 13 bases between the two ends. This CDR3 contains 15 residues. CDR3 nucleotide sequence: TGTGCCAGCAGTTACTCCAAGCTAGCGAGCGAGACCCAGTACTTC. Protein: CASSYSKLASETQYF.

This clone has more than one count but fewer than ten. The V call is TRBV6-1, the J call TRBJ2-7, with TRBD2 matching over 8 bases. Trimming took 6 bases from V and 0 from J; bases not matched to a gene: 4. This CDR3 is built from 14 residues. The germline V gene has CDR1 MNHNS and CDR2 SASEGT. The CDR3 DNA follows: TGTGCCAGCAGCGGGAGGGGGAGCTCCTACGAGCAGTACGTC. It specifies CASSGRGSSYEQYV.

This clone has just a few counts. The chain recombines TRBV2 with TRBJ1-1; tentative D call: TRBD1 (6 bases). This CDR3 comprises 14 residues. The germline gives CDR1 SNHLY, CDR2 FYNNEI. The V and J ends lost 6 bases and 4 bases respectively, with 15 bases between them. CDR3 residues: CASSAVGGATEAFF. In DNA, the CDR3 is TGTGCCAGCAGCGCCGTCGGGGGGGCCACTGAAGCTTTCTTT.

In its sample, this clone was seen a few times. J is TRBJ2-1 and V is TRBV6-6, with 9 nucleotides matching TRBD2. The CDR3 consists of 14 residues. Germline V lookup: CDR1 MNHNY, CDR2 SVGAGI (reference sequence). V dropped 8 bases and J dropped 2; count of bases not matched to a gene: 4. CDR3: CASVRTSAYNEQFF. CDR3 coding DNA: TGTGCCAGCGTCCGGACTAGCGCCTACAATGAGCAGTTCTTC.

This clone has only a few counts. This sequence joins TRBV18 and TRBJ2-7; unclear D gene. The CDR3 loop spans 12 amino acids. CDR1 and CDR2 (germline): KGHSH, LQKENI. V lost 5 bases and J lost 3, with 8 bases in between. CDR3 amino acids: CASSARVYEQYF. The CDR3 region has the DNA TGTGCCAGCTCAGCGAGAGTCTACGAGCAGTACTTC.

This clone was detected only a few times. The rearrangement joins TRBV5-1 to TRBJ1-2; TRBD1 aligns across 9 bases. The germline gives CDR1 SGHRS, CDR2 YFSETQ. CDR3 size: 13 residues. Losses at the gene ends were 5 bases for V and 7 bases for J; bases not matched to a gene: 6. The CDR3 reads CASSWDRAGGYTF. In DNA form, the CDR3 reads TGCGCCAGCAGTTGGGACAGGGCGGGTGGCTACACCTTC.

The chain links TRBV19 to TRBJ2-7, with TRBD1 as a possible D gene (5 bases). Germline CDR1 reads LNHDA; CDR2 reads SQIVND (reference sequence). Trimming pared 7 bases from V and 5 bases from J, leaving 15 bases between. There are 13 residues in the CDR3. The CDR3 here is CASTQDNRNEQYF. CDR3 coding DNA: TGTGCCAGTACCCAGGACAACCGGAACGAGCAGTACTTC.

The chain is built from TRBV7-9 and TRBJ1-1, with a tentative D call TRBD1 (6 bases). This CDR3 is 15 amino acids long. Trimming pared 1 base from V and 1 base from J, leaving 10 bases between. CDR1 is SEHNR and CDR2 is FQNEAQ in the germline V gene (reference sequence). The CDR3 here is CASSLGQQGNTEAFF. CDR3 nucleotides: TGTGCCAGCAGCTTAGGCCAACAGGGGAACACTGAAGCTTTCTTT. The full variable domain, with the rest looked up from reference TRBV7-9 and TRBJ1-1, is DTGVSQNPRHKITKRGQNVTFRCDPISEHNRLYWYRQTLGQGPEFLTYFQNEAQLEKSRLLSDRFSAERPKGSFSTLEIQRTEQGDSAMYLCASSLGQQGNTEAFFGQGTRLTVV.

The chain joins TRBV18 to TRBJ1-3; D perhaps matches TRBD1 (5 bases). In germline, CDR1 is KGHSH, CDR2 LQKENI. The V gene lost 2 bases and the J gene lost 0 bases, with 8 bases spanning the gap. CDR3 size: 15 residues. The CDR3, as DNA: TGTGCCAGCTCACCATATGACAGCTCTGGAAACACCATATATTTT. It encodes CASSPYDSSGNTIYF. The variable domain in full, with the rest retrieved from reference TRBV18 and TRBJ1-3, is NAGVMQNPRHLVRRRGQEARLRCSPMKGHSHVYWYRQLPEEGLKFMVYLQKENIIDESGMPKERFSAEFPKEGPSILRIQQVVRGDSAAYFCASSPYDSSGNTIYFGEGSWLTVV.

The table lists this clone with a count of one. This chain joins TRBV5-5 and TRBJ2-3, with TRBD2 matching over 9 bases. The V gene's germline CDR1 is SGHKS and CDR2 YYEKEE (reference sequence). V lost 0 bases, J lost 1 base, and 3 bases stayed unmatched. This CDR3 is built from 16 residues. The DNA of the CDR3 is TGTGCCAGCAGCTTGGGACCTAGCGGGGGCACAGATACGCAGTATTTT. Residues: CASSLGPSGGTDTQYF.

This clone was picked up a small number of times. The chain is built from TRBV5-6 and TRBJ2-1, with D tentatively TRBD2 (5 bases). Germline values: CDR1 SGHDT, CDR2 YYEEEE. The CDR3 contains 15 residues. V lost 0 bases and J 0 bases, leaving 7 bases between the germline ends. The CDR3 here is CASSLAAVSYNEQFF. CDR3 sequence (DNA): TGTGCCAGCAGCTTGGCAGCGGTCTCCTACAATGAGCAGTTCTTC.

The chain couples TRBV9 to TRBJ1-3; D possibly corresponds to TRBD1 (5 bases). The germline gives CDR1 SGDLS, CDR2 YYNGEE. The CDR3 has 15 amino acids. V lost 4 bases, J lost 3 bases, and 14 bases lay in between. The CDR3 protein is CASSPRLGLGNTIYF. The CDR3 nucleotides are TGTGCCAGCAGCCCCCGATTGGGGCTTGGAAACACCATATATTTT. Using reference TRBV9 and TRBJ1-3 for the parts outside the CDR3, the full variable domain is DSGVTQTPKHLITATGQRVTLRCSPRSGDLSVYWYQQSLDQGLQFLIQYYNGEERAKGNILERFSAQQFPDLHSELNLSSLELGDSALYFCASSPRLGLGNTIYFGEGSWLTVV.

The rearrangement joins TRBV5-1 to TRBJ1-1; TRBD1 matches 8 bases. After removal of 4 bases from V and 3 bases from J, the junction contained 2 bases not matched to a gene. This CDR3 spans 13 amino acids. In germline, CDR1 is SGHRS, CDR2 YFSETQ. CDR3 bases: TGCGCCAGCAGCCCGACAGGGGACACTGAAGCTTTCTTT. This encodes CASSPTGDTEAFF.

J is TRBJ2-7 and V is TRBV6-5; D may be TRBD1 (6 bases). Per germline, CDR1 MNHEY and CDR2 SVGAGI. The CDR3 sequence is 15 residues long. V gave up 6 bases and J gave up 6 bases, with 21 bases separating them. The CDR3 DNA is TGTGCCAGCAGCCAGATGGGGCAGGGGAGAAGCGAGCAGTACTTC. Residues: CASSQMGQGRSEQYF.

The chain uses TRBV9 and TRBJ1-2; D remains unclear. This CDR3 has 13 amino acids. With 4 bases removed from V and 7 bases from J, the gap between germline ends came to 14 bases. Germline V gene sequence: CDR1 SGDLS, CDR2 YYNGEE. The CDR3 region has the DNA TGTGCCAGCAGCCCCCGCGGGGTTTCTGGCTACACCTTC. As protein: CASSPRGVSGYTF.

The rearrangement uses TRBV4-1 and TRBJ1-2, with 7 bases fitting TRBD1. There are 13 residues in the CDR3. Germline V lookup: CDR1 MGHRA, CDR2 YSYEKL. With 4 bases clipped from V and 7 bases from J, the junction kept 6 bases outside the gene matches. The CDR3 bases are TGCGCCAGCAGCCTCGGGAGGGGGCTTGGCTACACCTTC. This codes for CASSLGRGLGYTF.

The gene calls are TRBV4-2 and TRBJ2-1, with 13 bases matching TRBD2. Trimming cost V 4 bases and J 0 bases; bases outside gene matches: 6. CDR1 is LGHNA, CDR2 YNFKEQ, per germline. There are 18 residues in the CDR3. CDR3 in amino acids: CASSRTSGSPSSYNEQFF. CDR3 bases: TGTGCCAGCAGCCGGACTAGCGGGAGTCCGAGCTCCTACAATGAGCAGTTCTTC.

The chain uses TRBV23-1 and TRBJ2-7; 9 nucleotides match TRBD1. TRBV23-1 has ORF status, its function being uncertain. The V segment lost 4 bases and the J segment 1 base; nucleotides outside the gene matches: 8. The CDR3 is 16 residues long. CDR3 sequence (DNA): TGCGCCAGCAGTCCTCACTGGACAGGGGCTTCCTACGAGCAGTACGTC. Amino acids: CASSPHWTGASYEQYV.

V and J are TRBV9 and TRBJ2-1, with 7 bases fitting TRBD2. V shed 3 bases and J 8 bases; nucleotides not matched to a gene: 20. CDR1 and CDR2 (germline): SGDLS, YYNGEE. This CDR3 is built from 18 residues. The CDR3 DNA sequence: TGTGCCAGCAGCGGATATCTCCTATCGAGCGGGGAAGTAGATGAGCAGTTCTTC. This encodes CASSGYLLSSGEVDEQFF.

The rearrangement links TRBV18 to TRBJ1-1; a weak D match, TRBD1 (6 bases). The CDR3 covers 13 residues. V gave up 8 bases and J gave up 1 base, with 11 bases separating them. CDR1 is KGHSH and CDR2 is LQKENI in the germline V gene. The CDR3: CASQQGGNTEAFF. The CDR3, as DNA: TGTGCCAGCCAACAGGGCGGGAACACTGAAGCTTTCTTT.

The chain combines TRBV6-5 with TRBJ1-1; TRBD1 matches at 7 bases. CDR1 is MNHEY and CDR2 is SVGAGI in the germline V gene. Unmatched junction bases numbered 7, after V lost 5 bases and J lost 4 bases. The CDR3 contains 14 residues. As DNA, the CDR3 is TGTGCCAGCAGTGCGGACAGGAAAGGCACTGAAGCTTTCTTT. Protein product: CASSADRKGTEAFF.

This clone was detected once. CDR3: CASSPGGWVNTEAFF. The DNA for the CDR3 is TGTGCCAGTAGTCCCGGGGGGTGGGTGAACACTGAAGCTTTCTTT. V is TRBV19 and J is TRBJ1-1; TRBD1 is a possible D gene (5 bases). Germline V CDR1 and CDR2: LNHDA, SQIVND (reference sequence). This CDR3 is 15 amino acids long. With 5 bases removed from V and 0 bases from J, the gap between germline ends came to 13 bases. The whole variable domain, remainder taken from reference TRBV19 and TRBJ1-1, is DGGITQSPKYLFRKEGQNVTLSCEQNLNHDAMYWYRQDPGQGLRLIYYSQIVNDFQKGDIAEGYSVSREKKESFPLTVTSAQKNPTAFYLCASSPGGWVNTEAFFGQGTRLTVV.

With respect to this clone: At one end the junction does not follow the germline gene, possibly because of a read error. CDR3 in DNA: TGTTCCAGCAGCTTAGGAAACCTAGGATGGAATGAGCAGTTCTTC. This translates into CSSSLGNLGWNEQFF. The chain links TRBV7-9 to TRBJ2-1; D gene uncertain. The CDR3 totals 15 residues. Germline values: CDR1 SEHNR, CDR2 FQNEAQ (reference sequence).